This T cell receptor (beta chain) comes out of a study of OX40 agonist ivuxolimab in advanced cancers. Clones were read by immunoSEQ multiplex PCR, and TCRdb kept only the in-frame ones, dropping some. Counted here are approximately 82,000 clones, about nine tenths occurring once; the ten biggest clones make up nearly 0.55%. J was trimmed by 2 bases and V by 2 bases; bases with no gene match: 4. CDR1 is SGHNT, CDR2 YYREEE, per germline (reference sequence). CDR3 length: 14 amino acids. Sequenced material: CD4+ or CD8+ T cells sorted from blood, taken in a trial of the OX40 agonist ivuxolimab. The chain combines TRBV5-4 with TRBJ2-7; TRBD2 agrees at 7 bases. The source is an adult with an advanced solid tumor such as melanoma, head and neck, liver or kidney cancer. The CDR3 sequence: CASSLGAGPYEQYF. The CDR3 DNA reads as TGTGCCAGCAGCTTAGGAGCGGGGCCCTACGAGCAGTACTTC.